There are a few counts of the clone carrying this T cell receptor beta chain. The data originate from a study of blood T cell repertoires in COVID-19. Looking at the study overall: COVID-19 samples collected from the United States, Italy and Spain covered acute and convalescent phases. PBMCs, B-cell-depleted T cells, or T cells were the source of the cDNA or gDNA that made up the material.

V shed 3 bases and J 1 base; nucleotides not matched to a gene: 7. This CDR3 is 19 amino acids long. Germline CDR1 is LNHDA and CDR2 is SQIVND (reference sequence). Authors' processing steps: Estimation of nucleated cell counts relied on the amplification of reference gene primers. Measured with immunoSEQ multiplex PCR; TCRdb has only the in-frame clones, and not every one. V, J and clone size were drawn from that table, and D and trimming were deduced from the DNA. The table records roughly 330,000 clones, more than 75% of them present only once. The TCR sequence derives from a woman in her forties or fifties with acute or convalescent COVID-19. The sequenced sample was peripheral blood. The genes are TRBV19 and TRBJ2-4; 15 nucleotides align to TRBD2. The CDR3 nucleotides read TGTGCCAGTAGTATCATCGGGACTAGCGGGAGGCGGGCCAAAAACATTCAGTACTTC. It encodes CASSIIGTSGRRAKNIQYF.